This T cell receptor beta chain came from a study of cytomegalovirus exposure and HLA in healthy donors. General study points: Specificity for CMV antigens was confirmed in vitro for a few of the CMV-associated chains. It was reported in a later analysis that an Asian-associated ancestry cluster showed fewer N-insertions than the 666-donor mean.

Of note for this clone: Its cognate antigen is unknown.

The PCR used 60 Vbeta and 13 Jbeta primers. Measured with immunoSEQ multiplex PCR; TCRdb has only the in-frame clones, and not every one. The sample contains a few hundred thousand clones, under 80% of which appear only once. This sequence originates from a female donor in good health and CMV-seronegative. The sample comprised PBMCs.

Written as DNA, the CDR3 is TGTGCCAGCAGCTTAGGCGCCGGGACTAGCGGGAGAGGCGAGACCCAGTACTTC. As protein: CASSLGAGTSGRGETQYF. J is TRBJ2-5 and V is TRBV7-6; 14 bases fit TRBD2. The CDR3 runs to 18 residues. The V gene end was trimmed by 1 base and the J gene end by 5 bases; junction bases not matched to a gene: 9. Germline V gene lookup returns CDR1 SGHVS and CDR2 FNYEAQ. The whole variable domain, filled in from reference TRBV7-6 and TRBJ2-5, reads GAGVSQSPRYKVTKRGQDVALRCDPISGHVSLYWYRQALGQGPEFLTYFNYEAQQDKSGLPNDRFSAERPEGSISTLTIQRTEQRDSAMYRCASSLGAGTSGRGETQYFGPGTRLLVL.